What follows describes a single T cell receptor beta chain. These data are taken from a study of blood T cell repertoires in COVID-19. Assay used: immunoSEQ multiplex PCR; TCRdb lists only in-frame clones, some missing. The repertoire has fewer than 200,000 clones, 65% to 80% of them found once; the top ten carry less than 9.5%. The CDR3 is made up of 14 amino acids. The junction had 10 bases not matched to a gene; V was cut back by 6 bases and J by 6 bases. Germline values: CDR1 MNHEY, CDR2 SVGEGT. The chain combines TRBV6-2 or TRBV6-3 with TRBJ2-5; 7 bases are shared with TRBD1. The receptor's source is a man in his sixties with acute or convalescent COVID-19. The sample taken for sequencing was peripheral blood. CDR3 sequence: CASSSPGQLKTQYF. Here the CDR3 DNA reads TGTGCCAGCAGCTCCCCGGGACAGCTAAAGACCCAGTACTTC.